This T cell receptor beta chain was identified during a study of blood T cell repertoires in COVID-19. Study-level background: T cells, B-cell-depleted T cells, or PBMCs provided the cDNA or gDNA that served as material.

Only in-frame clones appear in the TCRdb table, and some are missing; sequencing was by immunoSEQ multiplex PCR. The sample carries tens of thousands of clones, around four fifths recorded once. Trimming cost V 1 base and J 0 bases, with 7 bases left between them. From germline, CDR1 is SGDLS and CDR2 YYNGEE. CDR3 length equals 14 residues. The clonotype comes from a man between 45 and 60 years old with active COVID-19. Material for sequencing was peripheral blood. The chain carries TRBV9 and TRBJ2-5, with D perhaps matching TRBD1 (5 bases). CDR3 coding DNA: TGTGCCAGCAGCGTAAGGGGAAACCAAGAGACCCAGTACTTC. This translates into CASSVRGNQETQYF.